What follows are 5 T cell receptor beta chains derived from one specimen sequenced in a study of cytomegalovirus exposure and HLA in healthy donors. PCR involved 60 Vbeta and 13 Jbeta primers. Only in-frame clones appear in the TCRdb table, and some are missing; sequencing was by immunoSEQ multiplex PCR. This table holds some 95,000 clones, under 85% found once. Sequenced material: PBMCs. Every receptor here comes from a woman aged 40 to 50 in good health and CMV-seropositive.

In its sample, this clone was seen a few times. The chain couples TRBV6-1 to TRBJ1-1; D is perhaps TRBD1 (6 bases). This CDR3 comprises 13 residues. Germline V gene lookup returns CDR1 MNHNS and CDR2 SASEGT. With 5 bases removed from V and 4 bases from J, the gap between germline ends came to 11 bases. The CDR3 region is CASSITRGTEAFF. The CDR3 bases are TGTGCCAGCAGTATCACCAGGGGCACTGAAGCTTTCTTT.

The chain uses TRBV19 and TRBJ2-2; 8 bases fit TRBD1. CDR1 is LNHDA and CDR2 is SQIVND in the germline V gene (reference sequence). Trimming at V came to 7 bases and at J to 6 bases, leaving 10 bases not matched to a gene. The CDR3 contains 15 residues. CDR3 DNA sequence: TGTGCCAGTAACCAGGGGGCTTCAGCCCCCGGGGAGCTGTTTTTT. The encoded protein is CASNQGASAPGELFF.

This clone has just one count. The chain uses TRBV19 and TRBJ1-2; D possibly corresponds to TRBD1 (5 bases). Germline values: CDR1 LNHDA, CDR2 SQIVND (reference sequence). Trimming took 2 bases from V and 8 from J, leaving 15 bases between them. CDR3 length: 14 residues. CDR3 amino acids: CASSITGGINGYTF. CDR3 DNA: TGTGCCAGTAGTATAACAGGAGGGATCAACGGCTACACCTTC.

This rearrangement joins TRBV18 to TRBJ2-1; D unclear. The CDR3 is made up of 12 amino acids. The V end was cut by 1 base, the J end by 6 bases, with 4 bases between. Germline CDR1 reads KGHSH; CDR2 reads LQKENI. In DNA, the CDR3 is TGTGCCAGCTCACCACAGAGCAATGAGCAGTTCTTC. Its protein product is CASSPQSNEQFF.

The CDR3 nucleotides are TGTGCCAGCAGCCTCAGACAGGGGGTCACAGATACGCAGTATTTT. It translates to CASSLRQGVTDTQYF. This chain joins TRBV9 and TRBJ2-3, with TRBD1 matching over 9 bases. CDR3 length equals 15 residues. V lost 4 bases to trimming and J lost 2 bases; unmatched junction nucleotides: 5. Germline CDR1 SGDLS, CDR2 YYNGEE.